This T cell receptor (beta chain) derives from a study of T-cell reconstitution after alpha-beta-depleted transplantation in children. In its sample, this clonotype was seen a few times. Preparation of the TCRbeta library was carried out with unique molecular identifiers. TCRdb ran MiXCR on the PCR reads and lists one entry per CDR3 protein. The data hold roughly 200,000 distinct CDR3 sequences, with about 9.2% observed a single time. Trimming removed 7 bases from V and 3 bases from J, with 10 bases in between. There are 12 residues in the CDR3. Germline V gene lookup returns CDR1 MGHDK and CDR2 SYGVNS.

The genes are TRBV25-1 and TRBJ2-7; D gene ambiguous. The receptor's source is a human donor who donated a stem cell graft to a child with acute lymphoblastic leukemia. Here the sequenced sample was PBMCs from the stem cell graft donor, taken from the stem cell graft. In DNA form, the CDR3 reads TGTGCCAGCACCGGGCCCCTCTACGAGCAGTACTTC. Protein sequence: CASTGPLYEQYF.